These 20 T cell receptor beta chains came from one sample sequenced in a study of T-cell reconstitution after alpha-beta-depleted transplantation in children. Unique molecular identifiers were used to barcode this TCRbeta library. TCRdb redid the calling of the PCR reads with MiXCR, one entry per CDR3 protein. This table has roughly 790,000 distinct CDR3 sequences, roughly 15% appearing once. The specimen was PBMCs, mostly from graft donor cells, collected 360 days after TCRalphabeta/CD19-depleted stem cell transplant. The origin of the receptors is a male patient younger than 18 who had a stem cell transplant for acute lymphoblastic leukemia, so the T cells may come from the graft donor.

This chain connects TRBV6-1 to TRBJ2-2; D unresolved. This CDR3 spans 14 amino acids. Per germline, CDR1 MNHNS and CDR2 SASEGT. V was shortened by 8 bases and J by 5 bases, with 15 bases between the two germline ends. CDR3 DNA: TGTGCCAGCGGAACCTTGCGGTCGACCGGGGAGCTGTTTTTT. Protein product: CASGTLRSTGELFF.

The V and J genes are TRBV21-1 and TRBJ1-4; the table's D call, TRBD1, has no DNA check behind it. TRBV21-1 is annotated as a pseudogene. The CDR3 runs to 15 residues. The CDR3 DNA reads as TGTGCCAGCAGCAAAGACAGGCCACCTAATGAAAAACTGTTTTTT. As protein: CASSKDRPPNEKLFF.

V gene TRBV10-3 combines with J gene TRBJ2-3; 16 bases are shared with TRBD2. V lost 4 bases to trimming and J lost 1 base; unmatched junction nucleotides: 2. This CDR3 comprises 17 residues. Looked up from germline, CDR1 is ENHRY and CDR2 is SYGVKD. Here the CDR3 DNA reads TGTGCCATCAGTGCCGGGACTAGCGGGGGGGGCACAGATACGCAGTATTTT. Protein: CAISAGTSGGGTDTQYF.

The V and J genes are TRBV27 and TRBJ2-3, with 12 bases identical to TRBD2. The CDR3 spans 16 residues. V dropped 7 bases and J dropped 3; count of bases not matched to a gene: 8. Germline values: CDR1 MNHEY, CDR2 SMNVEV (reference sequence). The CDR3 nucleotides read TGTGCCAGCACCGATTCTGGGACTAGCGGGACAGATACGCAGTATTTT. Protein: CASTDSGTSGTDTQYF.

In this sample, this clonotype turned up many times. V usage is TRBV20-1 and J usage is TRBJ1-1; D not resolved. Trimming took off 0 bases at V and 3 bases at J, with 8 bases between the two ends. Germline V gene data show CDR1 as DFQATT and CDR2 as SNEGSKA (reference sequence). CDR3 length: 13 residues. The CDR3 reads CSARDPTHTEAFF. In nucleotides, the CDR3 is TGCAGTGCTAGAGACCCGACCCACACTGAAGCTTTCTTT.

This clonotype was found a few times. This chain links TRBV7-8 with TRBJ2-7, with TRBD1 as a possible D gene (6 bases). With 2 bases removed from V and 6 bases from J, the gap between germline ends came to 20 bases. There are 16 residues in the CDR3. Germline CDR1 reads SGHVS; CDR2 reads FQNEAQ. This CDR3 is CASSLTLLLQGTEQYF. Written as DNA, the CDR3 is TGTGCCAGCAGCTTAACTCTACTTTTACAGGGAACCGAGCAGTACTTC.

This chain joins TRBV7-9 and TRBJ1-1; no reliable D call. The germline CDR1 and CDR2 sequences are SEHNR and FQNEAQ (reference sequence). This CDR3 comprises 11 residues. Trimming left V 5 bases short and J 7 bases short, with 8 bases between. The CDR3, as DNA: TGTGCCAGCAGCCCGGCCCTTGAAGCTTTCTTT. Its protein is CASSPALEAFF.

The rearrangement links TRBV5-6 to TRBJ2-7; 9 bases line up with TRBD1. The CDR3 extends over 14 amino acids. Germline V gene data show CDR1 as SGHDT and CDR2 as YYEEEE. V shed 4 bases and J 2 bases; nucleotides not matched to a gene: 4. The CDR3 bases are TGTGCCAGCAGCACGGGACAGGGTCCCTACGAGCAGTACTTC. Translated, it gives CASSTGQGPYEQYF.

About this clonotype itself: One junction end disagrees with the germline gene, perhaps due to a read error. The chain combines TRBV13 with TRBJ1-1, with 9 bases aligning to TRBD1. Germline V gene lookup returns CDR1 PRHDT and CDR2 FYEKMQ (reference sequence). The CDR3 is 18 amino acids. Here the CDR3 reads CTSSLGRSLGTGRWEAFF. The CDR3 nucleotides are TGTACCAGCAGTTTAGGACGGTCCCTAGGGACAGGGCGTTGGGAAGCTTTCTTT.

This clonotype showed up many times. The J gene is TRBJ1-1, the V gene TRBV29-1, with 8 bases lining up with TRBD1. CDR1 SQVTM and CDR2 ANQGSEA come from the germline V gene. V lost 4 bases to trimming and J lost 0 bases; unmatched junction nucleotides: 7. CDR3 length: 15 amino acids. The CDR3: CSVVVQGAVNTEAFF. The CDR3 nucleotides are TGCAGCGTTGTAGTCCAGGGGGCGGTGAACACTGAAGCTTTCTTT.

A few counts support this clonotype. This rearrangement joins TRBV20-1 to TRBJ1-4, with 8 bases matching TRBD1. Germline loops: CDR1 DFQATT, CDR2 SNEGSKA (reference sequence). V lost 6 bases to trimming and J lost 5 bases; unmatched junction nucleotides: 5. This CDR3 region has 13 residues. The CDR3 spells CSAERTGNEKLFF. In nucleotides, the CDR3 is TGCAGTGCGGAGAGGACAGGGAATGAAAAACTGTTTTTT.

This clonotype was seen repeatedly, ten times or more. The CDR3 bases are TGTGCCAGCAACCTCGCCGGGGACCGCCCTTCCTACGAGCAGTACTTC. Amino acids: CASNLAGDRPSYEQYF. The chain is built from TRBV27 and TRBJ2-7; D may be TRBD1 or TRBD2 (5 bases each). CDR1 and CDR2 from the germline V gene are MNHEY and SMNVEV (reference sequence). The V and J ends lost 7 bases and 1 base respectively, with 20 bases between them. CDR3 length: 16 amino acids.

The chain uses TRBV5-1 and TRBJ2-1, with D perhaps matching TRBD1 (5 bases). CDR1 is SGHRS and CDR2 is YFSETQ in the germline V gene. The V and J ends lost 0 bases and 4 bases respectively, with 11 bases between them. This CDR3 has 15 amino acids. DNA of the CDR3: TGCGCCAGCAGCTTGGCGGACAACGCTTACAATGAGCAGTTCTTC. Its translation: CASSLADNAYNEQFF.

The J gene is TRBJ2-7, the V gene TRBV5-1; possible D gene TRBD1, 6 bases. The CDR3 has 14 amino acids. V shed 5 bases and J shed 0 bases, with 12 bases lying between them. Per the germline V gene, CDR1 is SGHRS and CDR2 is YFSETQ. CDR3 sequence (DNA): TGCGCCAGCAGGAAAGGGGACAACTCCTACGAGCAGTACTTC. Translating gives CASRKGDNSYEQYF. The whole variable domain, filled in from reference TRBV5-1 and TRBJ2-7, reads KAGVTQTPRYLIKTRGQQVTLSCSPISGHRSVSWYQQTPGQGLQFLFEYFSETQRNKGNFPGRFSGRQFSNSRSEMNVSTLELGDSALYLCASRKGDNSYEQYFGPGTRLTVT.

This clonotype was observed a few times. The rearrangement links TRBV10-3 to TRBJ2-7; D possibly uses TRBD1 or TRBD2 (5 bases each). In germline, CDR1 is ENHRY, CDR2 SYGVKD. V was trimmed by 6 bases and J by 2 bases, leaving 11 bases between them. The length of the CDR3 is 13 residues. For the CDR3, the DNA is TGTGCCATCAGCGTGGGACCTACCTACGAGCAGTACTTC. Its translation is CAISVGPTYEQYF.

The chain links TRBV11-2 to TRBJ1-6; 7 bases line up with TRBD1. The length of the CDR3 is 15 residues. Germline CDR1 is SGHAT and CDR2 is FQNNGV. Trimming took 2 bases from V and 7 from J; bases not matched to a gene: 5. CDR3 loop: CASSLLGQLNSPLHF. CDR3 nucleotide sequence: TGTGCCAGCAGCTTACTGGGACAGCTAAATTCACCCCTCCACTTT. The variable domain in full, completed from reference TRBV11-2 and TRBJ1-6, reads EAGVAQSPRYKIIEKRQSVAFWCNPISGHATLYWYQQILGQGPKLLIQFQNNGVVDDSQLPKDRFSAERLKGVDSTLKIQPAKLEDSAVYLCASSLLGQLNSPLHFGNGTRLTVT.

This clonotype was counted at least ten times. This chain links TRBV20-1 with TRBJ1-2; 8 bases map to TRBD1. The CDR3 extends over 14 amino acids. J was trimmed by 5 bases and V by 4 bases; bases with no gene match: 9. CDR1 DFQATT and CDR2 SNEGSKA come from the germline V gene (reference sequence). CDR3 protein: CSAIQDRGSYGYTF. CDR3 DNA sequence: TGCAGTGCTATTCAAGACAGGGGCTCATATGGCTACACCTTC.

The CDR3 protein is CSAREGTPTYNEQFF. The CDR3 DNA reads as TGCAGTGCTAGAGAGGGGACTCCTACATACAATGAGCAGTTCTTC. The rearrangement joins TRBV20-1 to TRBJ2-1, with D possibly being TRBD2 (6 bases). CDR1 DFQATT and CDR2 SNEGSKA come from the germline V gene (reference sequence). Trimming stripped 0 bases from V and 4 bases from J, with 13 bases between. The CDR3 spans 15 residues.

This clonotype has only a few counts. This rearrangement joins TRBV24-1 to TRBJ2-4; TRBD2 matches 10 bases. Trimming at V came to 3 bases and at J to 8 bases, leaving 9 bases not matched to a gene. The germline gives CDR1 KGHDR, CDR2 SFDVKD. CDR3 length: 16 amino acids. CDR3: CATSDGPRLAGDIQYF. The CDR3 DNA sequence: TGTGCCACCAGTGATGGCCCGAGGCTAGCGGGAGACATTCAGTACTTC.

This chain links TRBV7-8 with TRBJ2-4; D may be TRBD1 or TRBD2 (5 bases each). Per germline, CDR1 SGHVS and CDR2 FQNEAQ. This CDR3 spans 14 amino acids. Trimming stripped 1 base from V and 1 base from J, with 5 bases between. CDR3 sequence reads: CASSLGDAKNIQYF. In DNA form, the CDR3 reads TGTGCCAGCAGCTTAGGGGACGCCAAAAACATTCAGTACTTC. Using reference TRBV7-8 and TRBJ2-4 for the parts outside the CDR3, the full variable domain is GAGVSQSPRYKVAKRGQDVALRCDPISGHVSLFWYQQALGQGPEFLTYFQNEAQLDKSGLPSDRFFAERPEGSVSTLKIQRTQQEDSAVYLCASSLGDAKNIQYFGAGTRLSVL.